This TCR beta chain is drawn from a study of blood T cell repertoires in COVID-19. The overall study: Acute and convalescent COVID-19 samples came from the United States, Italy and Spain. In each case, the material was cDNA or gDNA derived from T cells, B-cell-depleted T cells, or PBMCs.

Per the original methods: Reference gene primers were amplified, and this amplification served to estimate nucleated cell counts. TCRdb's copy holds only in-frame clones and misses some; the assay was immunoSEQ multiplex PCR. The D gene and trimming were derived from the DNA, and the V and J assignments and clone size from that table. The sample includes fewer than 75,000 clones, more than 75% of them seen just once. Germline V gene sequence: CDR1 MNHEY, CDR2 SVGAGI. CDR3 length: 14 amino acids. V was pared by 4 bases and J by 4 bases, with 5 bases of the junction left unmatched. The rearrangement uses TRBV6-5 and TRBJ2-5, with 8 bases that match TRBD1. Specimen: peripheral blood. The sequence was obtained from a human donor in a cohort sampled during active COVID-19. CDR3 amino acids: CASSFQTGGETQYF. CDR3 sequence (DNA): TGTGCCAGCAGTTTCCAAACAGGGGGAGAGACCCAGTACTTC.